This T cell receptor (beta chain) was sequenced for a study of T cell changes during pregnancy in multiple sclerosis (dated by TCRdb to the late 2010s). As for the study more broadly: The study examined how the T cell repertoire changed over the course of pregnancy in women with multiple sclerosis.

The method was the immunoSEQ multiplex PCR assay. The clones in this table, taken by TCRdb from immuneACCESS, are in-frame only. Not every clone is retained; where verified, under half of the shortfall comes from an unresolved V gene, and the cause of the rest is unknown. The sample has around 56,000 clones on record, around 94% of them singletons. Of the sample, under 3% is held by the ten largest clones. CDR1 SQVTM and CDR2 ANQGSEA were looked up in the germline V gene. V lost 2 bases and J lost 0 bases; the stretch between them is 8 bases long. From cysteine to phenylalanine, the CDR3 is 13 amino acids long. CDR3 DNA only is kept here, 39 bases in frame from base 1. Of note for this clone: Its specific antigen is unknown. No much larger clone is present one base from it, and per-base qualities are unavailable.

The source of this sequence is a female donor with multiple sclerosis, enrolled in a pregnancy study. The source was CD8+ T cells from peripheral blood mononuclear cells, collected after pregnancy. The V and J segments used are TRBV29-1 and TRBJ2-7; no D segment can be confidently identified. The nucleotides are TGCAGCGTTGAAATGGTAGCCTCCTACGAGCAGTACTTC. Translated, it reads CSVEMVASYEQYF.